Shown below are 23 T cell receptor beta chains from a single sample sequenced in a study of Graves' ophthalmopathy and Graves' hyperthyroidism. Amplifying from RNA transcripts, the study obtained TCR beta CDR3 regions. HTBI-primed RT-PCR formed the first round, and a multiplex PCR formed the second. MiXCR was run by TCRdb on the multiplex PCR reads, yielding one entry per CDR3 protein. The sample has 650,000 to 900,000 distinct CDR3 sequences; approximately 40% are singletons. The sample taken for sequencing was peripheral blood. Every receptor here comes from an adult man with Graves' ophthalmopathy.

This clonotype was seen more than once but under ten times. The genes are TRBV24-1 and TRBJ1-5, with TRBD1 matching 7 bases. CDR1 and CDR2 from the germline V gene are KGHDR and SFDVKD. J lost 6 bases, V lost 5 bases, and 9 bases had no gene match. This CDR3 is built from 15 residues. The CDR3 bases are TGTGCCACCAGTGCTAGCGACAGGGTAGGTCAGCCCCAGCATTTT. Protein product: CATSASDRVGQPQHF.

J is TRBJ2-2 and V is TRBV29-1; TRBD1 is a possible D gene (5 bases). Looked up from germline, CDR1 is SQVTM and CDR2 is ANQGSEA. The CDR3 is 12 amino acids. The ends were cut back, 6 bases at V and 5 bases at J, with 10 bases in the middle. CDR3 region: CSVGHTTGELFF. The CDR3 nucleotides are TGCAGCGTAGGACATACGACCGGGGAGCTGTTTTTT.

In DNA form, the CDR3 reads TGTGCCAGCAGCGTAGTAGGGGCTAACTATGGCTACACCTTC. As protein: CASSVVGANYGYTF. The chain uses TRBV9 and TRBJ1-2, with D possibly matching TRBD1 (5 bases). Germline lookup yields CDR1 SGDLS and CDR2 YYNGEE. This CDR3 spans 14 amino acids. The V end was cut by 0 bases, the J end by 0 bases, with 6 bases between.

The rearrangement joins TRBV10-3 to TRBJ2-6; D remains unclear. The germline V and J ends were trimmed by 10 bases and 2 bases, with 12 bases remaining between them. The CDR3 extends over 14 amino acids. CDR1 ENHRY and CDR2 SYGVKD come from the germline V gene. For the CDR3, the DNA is TGTGCCAGCCTCTCTAGTACTGGGGCCAACGTCCTGACTTTC. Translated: CASLSSTGANVLTF.

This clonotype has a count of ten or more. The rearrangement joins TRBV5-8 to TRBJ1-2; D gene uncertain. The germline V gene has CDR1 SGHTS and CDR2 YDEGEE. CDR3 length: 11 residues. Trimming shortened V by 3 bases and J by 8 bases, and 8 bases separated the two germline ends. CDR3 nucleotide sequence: TGTGCCAGCAGCTATCTGGGGGGCTACACCTTC. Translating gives CASSYLGGYTF.

For the CDR3, the DNA is TGCAGTGCTCCGACGGGACAGGCTAATGAAAAACTGTTTTTT. It is translated as CSAPTGQANEKLFF. The chain joins TRBV20-1 to TRBJ1-4; TRBD1 matches at 8 bases. The CDR3 is made up of 14 amino acids. V was pared by 5 bases and J by 3 bases, with 5 bases of the junction left unmatched. Germline loops: CDR1 DFQATT, CDR2 SNEGSKA (reference sequence).

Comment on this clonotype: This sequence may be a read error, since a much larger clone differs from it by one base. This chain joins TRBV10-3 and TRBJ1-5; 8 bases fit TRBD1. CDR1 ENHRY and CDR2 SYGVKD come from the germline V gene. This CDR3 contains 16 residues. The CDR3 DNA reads TGTGCCAGCAGTTTCACCGGGACAGGAATCAATCAGTCCCAGCATTTT. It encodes CASSFTGTGINQSQHF.

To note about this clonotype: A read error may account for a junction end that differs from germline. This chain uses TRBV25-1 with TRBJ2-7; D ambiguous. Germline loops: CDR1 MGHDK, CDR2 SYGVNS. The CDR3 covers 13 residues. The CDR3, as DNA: TGTGCCACCAGTCTGGCAGAGTCGTACGAGCAGTACTTC. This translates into CATSLAESYEQYF.

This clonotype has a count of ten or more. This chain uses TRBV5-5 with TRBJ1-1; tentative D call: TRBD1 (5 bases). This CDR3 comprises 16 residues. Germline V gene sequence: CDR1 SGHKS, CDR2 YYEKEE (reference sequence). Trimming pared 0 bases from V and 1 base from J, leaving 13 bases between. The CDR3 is CASSLALGRGNTEAFF. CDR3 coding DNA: TGTGCCAGCAGCTTGGCCCTGGGACGGGGGAACACTGAAGCTTTCTTT.

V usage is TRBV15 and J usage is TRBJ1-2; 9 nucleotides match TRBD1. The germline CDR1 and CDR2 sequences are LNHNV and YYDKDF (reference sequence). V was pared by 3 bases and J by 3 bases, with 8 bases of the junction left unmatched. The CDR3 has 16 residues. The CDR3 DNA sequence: TGTGCCACCAGCAGCTTGGGACAGGGCTTTGACTATGGCTACACCTTC. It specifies CATSSLGQGFDYGYTF.

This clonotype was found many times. The CDR3 nucleotides read TGCGCCAGCAGTGAGTCGGGCTGGAGAACCCAGTACTTC. It yields the protein CASSESGWRTQYF. The J gene is TRBJ2-5, the V gene TRBV10-2; D uncertain. V gave up 0 bases and J gave up 8 bases, with 10 bases separating them. This CDR3 comprises 13 residues. Germline V gene lookup returns CDR1 WSHSY and CDR2 SAAADI.

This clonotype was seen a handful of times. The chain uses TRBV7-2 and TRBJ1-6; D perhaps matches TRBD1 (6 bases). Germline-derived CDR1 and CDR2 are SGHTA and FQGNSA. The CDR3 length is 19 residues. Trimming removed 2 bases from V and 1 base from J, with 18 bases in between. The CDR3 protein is CASSLRAGGAGSYNSPLHF. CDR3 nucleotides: TGTGCCAGCAGCTTACGGGCTGGGGGCGCAGGTTCCTATAATTCACCCCTCCACTTT.

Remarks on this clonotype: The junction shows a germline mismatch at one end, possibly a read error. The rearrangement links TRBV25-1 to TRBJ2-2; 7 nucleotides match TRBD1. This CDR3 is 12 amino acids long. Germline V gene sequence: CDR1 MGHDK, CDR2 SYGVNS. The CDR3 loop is CARTGYTGELLF. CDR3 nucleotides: TGTGCCAGGACAGGGTACACCGGGGAGCTGCTTTTT.

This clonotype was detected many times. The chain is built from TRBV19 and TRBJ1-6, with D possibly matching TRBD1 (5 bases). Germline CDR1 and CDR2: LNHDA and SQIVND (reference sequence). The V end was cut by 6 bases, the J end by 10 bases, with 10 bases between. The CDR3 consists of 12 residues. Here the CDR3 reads CASRGTTSPLHF. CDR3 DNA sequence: TGTGCCAGTAGGGGGACGACCTCACCCCTCCACTTT.

The CDR3, as DNA: TGTGCCAGCGTCCTCAGGGGGCAGGCCACTGAAGCTTTCTTT. Its protein is CASVLRGQATEAFF. V is TRBV25-1 and J is TRBJ1-1, with 8 bases aligning to TRBD1. Germline loops: CDR1 MGHDK, CDR2 SYGVNS. The CDR3 sequence is 14 residues long. V gave up 8 bases and J gave up 4 bases; unmatched junction bases: 9.

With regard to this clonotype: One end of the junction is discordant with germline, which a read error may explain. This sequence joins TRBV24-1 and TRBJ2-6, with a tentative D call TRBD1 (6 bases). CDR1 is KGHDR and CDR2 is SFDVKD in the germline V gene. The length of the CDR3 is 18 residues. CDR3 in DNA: TGTGCCAGCAGTTTATCAACAGGGATTTCCTCTGGGGCCAACGTCCTGACTTTC. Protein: CASSLSTGISSGANVLTF.

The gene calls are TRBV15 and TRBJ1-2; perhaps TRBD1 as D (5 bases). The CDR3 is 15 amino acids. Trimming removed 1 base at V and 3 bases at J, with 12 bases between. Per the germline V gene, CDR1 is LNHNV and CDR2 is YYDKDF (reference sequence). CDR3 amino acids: CATSRGTRGHYGYTF. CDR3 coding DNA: TGTGCCACCAGCAGAGGGACAAGGGGTCACTATGGCTACACCTTC.

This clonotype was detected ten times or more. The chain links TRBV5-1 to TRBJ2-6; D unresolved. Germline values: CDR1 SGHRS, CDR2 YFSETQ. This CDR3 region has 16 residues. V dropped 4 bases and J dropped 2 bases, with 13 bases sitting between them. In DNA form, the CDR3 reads TGCGCCAGCAGCGCACGAGCTGGCGCTGGGGCCAACGTCCTGACTTTC. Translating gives CASSARAGAGANVLTF. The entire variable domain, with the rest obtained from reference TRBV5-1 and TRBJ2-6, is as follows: KAGVTQTPRYLIKTRGQQVTLSCSPISGHRSVSWYQQTPGQGLQFLFEYFSETQRNKGNFPGRFSGRQFSNSRSEMNVSTLELGDSALYLCASSARAGAGANVLTFGAGSRLTVL.

CDR3 protein: CASSSGTPVTEAFF. CDR3 bases: TGTGCCAGCAGTAGCGGGACCCCGGTCACTGAAGCTTTCTTT. The chain links TRBV25-1 to TRBJ1-1; D possibly corresponds to TRBD1 (5 bases). CDR1 and CDR2 (germline): MGHDK, SYGVNS. CDR3 size: 14 residues. With 5 bases removed from V and 4 bases from J, the gap between germline ends came to 14 bases.

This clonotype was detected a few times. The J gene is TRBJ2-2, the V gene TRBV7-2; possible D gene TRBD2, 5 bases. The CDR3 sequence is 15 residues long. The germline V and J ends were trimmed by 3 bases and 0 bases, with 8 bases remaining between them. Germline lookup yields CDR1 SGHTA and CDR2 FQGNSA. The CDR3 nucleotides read TGTGCCAGCAGCTTCGGGATCTCGAACACCGGGGAGCTGTTTTTT. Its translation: CASSFGISNTGELFF.

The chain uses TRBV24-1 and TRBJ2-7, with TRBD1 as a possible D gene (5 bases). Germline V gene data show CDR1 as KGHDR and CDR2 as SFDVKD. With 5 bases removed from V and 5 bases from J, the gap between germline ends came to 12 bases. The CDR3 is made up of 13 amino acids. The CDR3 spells CATSGQGTNEQYF. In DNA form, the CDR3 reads TGTGCCACCAGTGGGCAGGGAACCAACGAGCAGTACTTC.

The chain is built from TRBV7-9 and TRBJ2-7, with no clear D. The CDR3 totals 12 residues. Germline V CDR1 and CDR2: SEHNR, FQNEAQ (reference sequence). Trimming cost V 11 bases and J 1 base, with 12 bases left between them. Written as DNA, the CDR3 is TGTGCCTGGAACCCATCTTCCTACGAGCAGTACTTC. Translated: CAWNPSSYEQYF.

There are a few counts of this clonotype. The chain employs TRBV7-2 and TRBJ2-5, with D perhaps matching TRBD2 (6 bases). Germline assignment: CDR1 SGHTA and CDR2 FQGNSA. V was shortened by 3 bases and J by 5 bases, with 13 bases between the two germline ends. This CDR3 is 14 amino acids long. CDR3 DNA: TGTGCCAGCAGCTTCTACCGGGAGCGGGAGACCCAGTACTTC. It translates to CASSFYRERETQYF.